These 30 T cell receptor beta chains originate from one sample sequenced in a study of cytomegalovirus exposure and HLA in healthy donors. The PCR made use of 60 Vbeta and 13 Jbeta primers. Measured with immunoSEQ multiplex PCR; TCRdb has only the in-frame clones, and not every one. The data show 130,000 or so clones, with under 85% seen just once and 4.2% held by the top ten. The material sequenced was PBMCs. These receptor sequences come from a male donor in good health and CMV-seropositive.

This chain uses TRBV4-1 with TRBJ2-2; TRBD1 agrees at 9 bases. Looked up from germline, CDR1 is MGHRA and CDR2 is YSYEKL. The CDR3 has 16 residues. V trimming: 3 bases; J trimming: 4 bases; junction bases outside the gene matches: 6. CDR3 sequence reads: CASSHMGQGVTGELFF. DNA of the CDR3: TGCGCCAGCAGCCATATGGGACAGGGTGTCACCGGGGAGCTGTTTTTT.

This chain uses TRBV2 with TRBJ2-1; TRBD2 agrees at 12 bases. Germline CDR1 SNHLY, CDR2 FYNNEI. The CDR3 loop spans 16 amino acids. V trimming: 6 bases; J trimming: 6 bases; junction bases outside the gene matches: 9. The CDR3 loop is CASSALASGGANEQFF. CDR3 DNA sequence: TGTGCCAGCAGCGCCTTAGCTAGCGGGGGGGCCAATGAGCAGTTCTTC.

This sequence joins TRBV7-2 and TRBJ1-2; unclear D gene. The V and J ends lost 5 bases and 10 bases respectively, with 20 bases between them. The CDR3 extends over 14 amino acids. CDR1 is SGHTA, CDR2 FQGNSA, per germline. The CDR3 is CASSPTRIPSAYTF. CDR3 bases: TGTGCCAGCAGCCCCACGCGAATCCCATCCGCCTACACCTTC.

Concerning this clone itself: A read error may produce the germline difference seen at one junction end. J is TRBJ2-2 and V is TRBV7-9, with D perhaps TRBD2 (6 bases). The CDR3 length is 17 residues. Germline V CDR1 and CDR2: SEHNR, FQNEAQ (reference sequence). In nucleotides, the CDR3 is TGTTCCAGCAGCTTAGGGCGGGGAAGGTCAAACACCGGGGAGCTGTTTTTT. Protein sequence: CSSSLGRGRSNTGELFF.

V usage is TRBV28 and J usage is TRBJ1-5; TRBD1 is a possible D gene (5 bases). CDR1 is MDHEN, CDR2 SYDVKM, per germline. The CDR3 loop spans 14 amino acids. V was trimmed by 7 bases and J by 3 bases, leaving 13 bases between them. The CDR3 bases are TGTGCCAGCACGGCAGGGAATAACAATCAGCCCCAGCATTTT. Protein: CASTAGNNNQPQHF.

The chain recombines TRBV11-2 with TRBJ1-1; D not resolved. The CDR3 totals 15 residues. Germline assignment: CDR1 SGHAT and CDR2 FQNNGV. Trimming took off 2 bases at V and 1 base at J, with 11 bases between the two ends. CDR3 DNA sequence: TGTGCCAGCAGCTTACTCCCGAGTACGAACACTGAAGCTTTCTTT. It specifies CASSLLPSTNTEAFF. Drawing the rest from reference TRBV11-2 and TRBJ1-1, the complete variable domain is EAGVAQSPRYKIIEKRQSVAFWCNPISGHATLYWYQQILGQGPKLLIQFQNNGVVDDSQLPKDRFSAERLKGVDSTLKIQPAKLEDSAVYLCASSLLPSTNTEAFFGQGTRLTVV.

The V call is TRBV2, the J call TRBJ2-5, with TRBD2 as a possible D gene (6 bases). This CDR3 is 13 amino acids long. The germline CDR1 and CDR2 sequences are SNHLY and FYNNEI. Deletions cut 3 bases from V and 2 bases from J, with 7 bases between. CDR3 sequence (DNA): TGTGCCAGCAGTGAGGCGGGACAAGAGACCCAGTACTTC. This codes for CASSEAGQETQYF.

The V call is TRBV5-5, the J call TRBJ1-5; D unclear. Looked up from germline, CDR1 is SGHKS and CDR2 is YYEKEE (reference sequence). Trimming took 4 bases from V and 5 from J, leaving 7 bases between them. The CDR3 totals 12 residues. The CDR3 DNA reads as TGTGCCAGCAGCAGCACGGATCAGCCCCAGCATTTT. It specifies CASSSTDQPQHF.

The chain is built from TRBV6-6 and TRBJ1-2; the match to TRBD1 covers 7 bases. Germline V gene data show CDR1 as MNHNY and CDR2 as SVGAGI (reference sequence). The CDR3 runs 15 residues. Unmatched junction bases numbered 14, after V lost 6 bases and J lost 7 bases. The CDR3 bases are TGTGCCAGCAGCACCGGTAGACAGGGATTTTTTGGCTACACCTTC. Its translation is CASSTGRQGFFGYTF.

This clone was seen a handful of times. V gene TRBV19 combines with J gene TRBJ2-2, with TRBD1 as a possible D gene (5 bases). The CDR3 consists of 17 residues. Germline V gene lookup returns CDR1 LNHDA and CDR2 SQIVND (reference sequence). V lost 6 bases to trimming and J lost 5 bases, with 22 bases between them. The CDR3 sequence is CASSPTAGWIITGELFF. CDR3 nucleotides: TGTGCCAGTAGCCCGACGGCAGGGTGGATAATTACCGGGGAGCTGTTTTTT.

The chain recombines TRBV7-8 with TRBJ2-7; D is perhaps TRBD2 (7 bases). V dropped 1 base and J dropped 3 bases, with 10 bases sitting between them. Germline CDR1 and CDR2: SGHVS and FQNEAQ. The CDR3 totals 14 residues. CDR3 DNA: TGTGCCAGCAGCTTAGAGGGGGACTACTACGAGCAGTACTTC. Protein product: CASSLEGDYYEQYF.

The V and J genes are TRBV5-1 and TRBJ2-3, with D tentatively TRBD2 (7 bases). V lost 4 bases and J 11 bases, leaving 14 bases between the germline ends. The CDR3 contains 12 residues. Germline V gives CDR1 SGHRS, CDR2 YFSETQ. The CDR3 here is CASSLGGGEQYF. The DNA for the CDR3 is TGCGCCAGCAGCCTGGGAGGGGGAGAGCAGTATTTT.

The gene calls are TRBV7-3 and TRBJ2-2, with 7 bases matching TRBD2. CDR3 size: 14 residues. Per germline, CDR1 SGHTA and CDR2 FQGTGA. Germline trimming cut 5 bases from V and 9 bases from J; bases unmatched to any gene: 9. The CDR3 DNA sequence: TGTGCCAGCAGCCCCGGCGGGAGCCGCAGGGAGCTGTTTTTT. Its protein product is CASSPGGSRRELFF.

V and J are TRBV19 and TRBJ1-6; D is uncertain. The CDR3 sequence is 14 residues long. Trimming cost V 5 bases and J 0 bases, with 5 bases left between them. The germline V gene encodes CDR1 LNHDA and CDR2 SQIVND (reference sequence). The CDR3 spells CASSPRSYNSPLHF. CDR3 sequence (DNA): TGTGCCAGTAGTCCGCGCTCCTATAATTCACCCCTCCACTTT.

The chain links TRBV2 to TRBJ1-3, with TRBD1 identical over 8 bases. The germline V gene has CDR1 SNHLY and CDR2 FYNNEI. The CDR3 runs 14 residues. The V gene end was trimmed by 6 bases and the J gene end by 4 bases; junction bases not matched to a gene: 5. The CDR3 nucleotides are TGTGCCAGCAGCTCGGACAGGGTCGGAAACACCATATATTTT. Translating it yields CASSSDRVGNTIYF.

The V call is TRBV6-1, the J call TRBJ1-5; D may be TRBD1 (6 bases). V lost 6 bases and J 1 base, leaving 13 bases between the germline ends. The length of the CDR3 is 15 residues. CDR1 is MNHNS and CDR2 is SASEGT in the germline V gene. The DNA for the CDR3 is TGTGCCAGCAGCTTACAGGGAGGGAGCAATCAGCCCCAGCATTTT. Its translation: CASSLQGGSNQPQHF.

The rearrangement joins TRBV28 to TRBJ2-1; unclear D gene. Trimming removed 1 base at V and 4 bases at J, with 5 bases between. Per the germline V gene, CDR1 is MDHEN and CDR2 is SYDVKM. The CDR3 is 13 amino acids. The CDR3 loop is CASSLSLYNEQFF. CDR3 sequence (DNA): TGTGCCAGCAGTTTATCCTTATACAATGAGCAGTTCTTC.

The CDR3 sequence is CASSMIAGQGYEQFF. CDR3 sequence (DNA): TGTGCCAGTAGTATGATAGCCGGACAGGGCTATGAGCAGTTCTTC. This chain connects TRBV19 to TRBJ2-1; TRBD1 matches 8 bases. CDR3 length: 15 amino acids. Germline assignment: CDR1 LNHDA and CDR2 SQIVND (reference sequence). The junction had 9 bases not matched to a gene; V was cut back by 3 bases and J by 8 bases.

V gene TRBV4-2 combines with J gene TRBJ2-7; D may be TRBD1 (5 bases). The CDR3 is 16 amino acids. V was clipped by 0 bases and J by 3 bases, with 15 bases between them. The germline CDR1 and CDR2 sequences are LGHNA and YNFKEQ. The CDR3 region is CASSQEGAAGNYEQYF. CDR3 nucleotides: TGTGCCAGCAGCCAAGAAGGCGCGGCAGGGAACTACGAGCAGTACTTC.

This clone has only a few counts. V is TRBV11-3 and J is TRBJ1-1; no clear D gene. The V gene lost 3 bases and the J gene lost 3 bases, with 8 bases spanning the gap. The CDR3 extends over 13 amino acids. CDR1 and CDR2 (germline): SGHNT, YENEEA. The CDR3 loop is CASSFSGDTEAFF. CDR3 nucleotides: TGTGCCAGCAGCTTCTCCGGGGACACTGAAGCTTTCTTT.

V and J are TRBV29-1 and TRBJ2-1, with TRBD1 as a possible D gene (8 bases). V dropped 5 bases and J dropped 1 base, with 12 bases sitting between them. The germline CDR1 and CDR2 sequences are SQVTM and ANQGSEA. The CDR3 consists of 14 residues. The chain's CDR3 is CSVTGGESYNEQFF. The CDR3 DNA sequence: TGCAGCGTTACAGGGGGGGAATCCTACAATGAGCAGTTCTTC.

This clone occurred once. One end of the junction fails to match germline, which may point to a read error. The gene calls are TRBV7-9 and TRBJ2-5; TRBD2 matches 13 bases. This CDR3 spans 15 amino acids. Germline CDR1 is SEHNR and CDR2 is FQNEAQ (reference sequence). The CDR3 loop is CSSSKGLAGQETQYF. CDR3 nucleotides: TGTTCCAGCAGCAAGGGACTAGCGGGACAAGAGACCCAGTACTTC.

This chain links TRBV7-3 with TRBJ2-1; 11 nucleotides match TRBD2. The CDR3 extends over 15 amino acids. The germline V gene has CDR1 SGHTA and CDR2 FQGTGA. The V and J ends lost 1 base and 4 bases, in that order; junction bases with no gene match: 0. The CDR3 spells CASSLRLAGYNEQFF. DNA for the CDR3: TGTGCCAGCAGCTTAAGACTAGCGGGATACAATGAGCAGTTCTTC.

In DNA, the CDR3 is TGCAGCGGCGGACTAGCGGGAGCCCCCAATGAGCAGTTCTTC. Translated, it gives CSGGLAGAPNEQFF. The J gene is TRBJ2-1, the V gene TRBV29-1; 13 bases map to TRBD2. The germline CDR1 and CDR2 sequences are SQVTM and ANQGSEA. J gave up 6 bases and V 7 bases, and 6 bases lay outside the gene matches. The CDR3 extends over 14 amino acids.

In its sample, this clone was seen a few times. The chain uses TRBV7-3 and TRBJ2-3; 11 nucleotides line up with TRBD1. V dropped 1 base and J dropped 5; count of bases not matched to a gene: 2. CDR1 is SGHTA, CDR2 FQGTGA, per germline. The CDR3 sequence is 15 residues long. DNA for the CDR3: TGTGCCAGCAGCTTAATAGGGACAGGGGGAGATACGCAGTATTTT. Protein: CASSLIGTGGDTQYF.

This chain uses TRBV11-2 with TRBJ2-1, with 14 nucleotides matching TRBD2. V was clipped by 5 bases and J by 9 bases; unmatched bases: 6. Germline assignment: CDR1 SGHAT and CDR2 FQNNGV. This CDR3 is 15 amino acids long. CDR3 region: CASSPLGTSGSEQFF. The CDR3 DNA sequence: TGTGCCAGCAGCCCACTTGGGACTAGCGGGAGTGAGCAGTTCTTC.

This chain links TRBV5-4 with TRBJ2-3; 8 bases are shared with TRBD1. V gave up 3 bases and J gave up 5 bases; unmatched junction bases: 5. Germline CDR1 and CDR2: SGHNT and YYREEE (reference sequence). CDR3 length: 14 amino acids. The CDR3 protein is CASSSRDRGDTQYF. The DNA for the CDR3 is TGTGCCAGCAGCTCTCGCGACAGGGGAGATACGCAGTATTTT.

This chain links TRBV28 with TRBJ1-5; 9 positions match TRBD1. Trimming took 1 base from V and 9 from J; bases not matched to a gene: 4. The CDR3 extends over 14 amino acids. Germline CDR1 is MDHEN and CDR2 is SYDVKM. The CDR3 here is CASSLFGQGPPQHF. As DNA, the CDR3 is TGTGCCAGCAGTTTATTCGGACAGGGGCCGCCCCAGCATTTT.

The chain carries TRBV13 and TRBJ2-2; no firm D call. This CDR3 has 12 residues. From germline, CDR1 is PRHDT and CDR2 FYEKMQ (reference sequence). Trimming removed 1 base from V and 11 bases from J, with 8 bases in between. The CDR3 DNA reads as TGTGCCAGCAGCTTAGTAGCCTCAGAGCTGTTTTTT. It is translated as CASSLVASELFF.

Comment on this clone: Sequence at one end of the junction differs from germline and may be a read error. The chain combines TRBV7-9 with TRBJ2-1; unclear D gene. Germline V gives CDR1 SEHNR, CDR2 FQNEAQ (reference sequence). The CDR3 runs to 16 residues. In DNA form, the CDR3 reads TGTTCCAGCAGCTCCAGTCAAAACCCCCCGAGGAATGAGCAGTTCTTC. Translated: CSSSSSQNPPRNEQFF.